The entry below gives a single T cell receptor beta chain sequence along with its context. Its antigen is still unknown. In the authors' methods: Junction-only sequences produced by ImmunoSEQ had no quality scores, so filtering differed. Using immunoSEQ multiplex PCR, the repertoire was profiled, and TCRdb retains in-frame clones only, with some absent. V and J calls and clone size are copied from that table; D and trimming were computed from the DNA. The data show about 2.2 million clones, just under 95% seen once. It was CD45RO-negative cells, positively selected for CCR7, that made up naive CD8 cells, with terminally differentiated effector memory CD45RA+ cells excluded. This record belongs to a study of shared clonotypes between healthy human individuals. Study background: Two women and a few men aged 18 to 49 made up the donors. Each donor had three CD4 naive, three CD4 memory, two CD8 naive and one CD8 memory plate. Whole-study results and caveats: All-four-donor shared clonotypes had higher generation probabilities than non-shared clonotypes did.

The TCR was taken from a man aged 18 to 30 in good health. Some clones in this sample may be carry-over from other donors' samples. The sample comprised naive CD8+ T cells from PBMCs.

For the CDR3, the DNA is TGTGCCAGCAGCCCACTAATTGGGACGGAGTACAATGAGCAGTTCTTC. Translation: CASSPLIGTEYNEQFF. The chain joins TRBV7-8 to TRBJ2-1; D is tentatively TRBD1 or TRBD2 (5 bases each). This CDR3 contains 16 residues. V shed 5 bases and J shed 4 bases, with 18 bases lying between them. Germline V gene sequence: CDR1 SGHVS, CDR2 FQNEAQ.